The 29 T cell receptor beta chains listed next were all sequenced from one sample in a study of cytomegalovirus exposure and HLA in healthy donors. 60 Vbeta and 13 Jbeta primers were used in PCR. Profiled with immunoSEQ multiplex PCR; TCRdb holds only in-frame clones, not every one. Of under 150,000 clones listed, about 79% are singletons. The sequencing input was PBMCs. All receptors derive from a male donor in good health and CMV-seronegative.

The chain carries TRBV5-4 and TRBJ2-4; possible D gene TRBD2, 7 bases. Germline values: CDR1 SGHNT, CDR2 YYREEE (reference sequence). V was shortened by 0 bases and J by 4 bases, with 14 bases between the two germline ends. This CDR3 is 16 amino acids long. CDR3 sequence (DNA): TGTGCCAGCAGCTTGGCCGGGGAGGGGGTGAAAAACATTCAGTACTTC. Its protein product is CASSLAGEGVKNIQYF.

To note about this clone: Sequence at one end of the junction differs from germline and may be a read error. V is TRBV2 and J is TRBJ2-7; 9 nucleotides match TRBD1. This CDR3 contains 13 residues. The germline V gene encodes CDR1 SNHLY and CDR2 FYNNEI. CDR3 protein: CASSRTGEGSRHF. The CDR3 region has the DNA TGTGCCAGCAGCCGGACAGGGGAGGGTAGTAGGCACTTC.

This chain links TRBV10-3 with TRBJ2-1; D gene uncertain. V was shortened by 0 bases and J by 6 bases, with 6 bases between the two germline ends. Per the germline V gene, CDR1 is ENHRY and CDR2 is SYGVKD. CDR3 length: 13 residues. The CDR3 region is CAISESRSNEQFF. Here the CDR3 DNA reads TGTGCCATCAGTGAGTCTCGGTCCAATGAGCAGTTCTTC.

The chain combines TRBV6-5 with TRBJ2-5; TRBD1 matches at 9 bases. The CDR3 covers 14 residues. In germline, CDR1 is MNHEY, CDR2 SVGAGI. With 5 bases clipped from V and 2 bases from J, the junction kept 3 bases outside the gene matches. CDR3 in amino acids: CASSRDREQETQYF. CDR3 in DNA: TGTGCCAGCAGTCGGGACAGGGAACAAGAGACCCAGTACTTC.

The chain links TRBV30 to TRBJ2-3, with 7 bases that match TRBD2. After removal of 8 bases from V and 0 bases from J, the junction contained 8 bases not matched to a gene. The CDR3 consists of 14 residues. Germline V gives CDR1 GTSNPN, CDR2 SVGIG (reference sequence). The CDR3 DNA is TGTGCCCGATCTAGCGGAATAAGCACAGATACGCAGTATTTT. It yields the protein CARSSGISTDTQYF.

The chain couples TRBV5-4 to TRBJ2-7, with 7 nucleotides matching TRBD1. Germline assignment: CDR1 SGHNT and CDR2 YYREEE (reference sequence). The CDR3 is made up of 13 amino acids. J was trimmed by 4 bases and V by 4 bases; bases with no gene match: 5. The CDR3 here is CASSQGQPYEQYF. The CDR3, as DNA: TGTGCCAGCAGCCAGGGACAGCCATACGAGCAGTACTTC.

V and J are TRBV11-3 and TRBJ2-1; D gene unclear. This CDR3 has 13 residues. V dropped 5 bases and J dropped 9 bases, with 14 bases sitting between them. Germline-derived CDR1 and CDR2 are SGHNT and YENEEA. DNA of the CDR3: TGTGCCAGCAGCCCGGCTAGAGTAGGTGAGCAGTTCTTC. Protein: CASSPARVGEQFF.

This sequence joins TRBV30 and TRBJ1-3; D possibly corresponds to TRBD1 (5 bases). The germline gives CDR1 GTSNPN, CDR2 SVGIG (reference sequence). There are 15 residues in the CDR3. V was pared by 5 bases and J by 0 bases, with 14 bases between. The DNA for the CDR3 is TGTGCCTGGGATTTGTGGGGCAGCTCTGGAAACACCATATATTTT. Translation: CAWDLWGSSGNTIYF.

CDR3 bases: TGTGCCAGCACCTATGGGAGGGGGGGCTACGAGCAGTACTTC. Protein: CASTYGRGGYEQYF. The chain links TRBV5-7 to TRBJ2-7; the D gene is possibly TRBD2 (7 bases). Being an ORF, TRBV5-7 has a function that is uncertain. V lost 6 bases to trimming and J lost 3 bases, with 16 bases between them. The CDR3 length is 14 residues.

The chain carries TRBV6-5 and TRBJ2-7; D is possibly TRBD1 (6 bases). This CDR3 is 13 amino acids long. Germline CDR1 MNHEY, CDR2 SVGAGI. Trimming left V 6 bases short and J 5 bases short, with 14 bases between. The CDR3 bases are TGTGCCAGCAGCAACCCTAACAGGGACGAGCAGTACTTC. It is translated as CASSNPNRDEQYF.

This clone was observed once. CDR3 amino acids: CASSQDRTTYNEQFF. DNA for the CDR3: TGCGCCAGCAGCCAAGATAGGACTACCTACAATGAGCAGTTCTTC. The genes are TRBV4-3 and TRBJ2-1, with a possible D match to TRBD2 (6 bases). Germline V gene lookup returns CDR1 LGHNA and CDR2 YSLEER. There are 15 residues in the CDR3. The V end was cut by 0 bases, the J end by 2 bases, with 8 bases between.

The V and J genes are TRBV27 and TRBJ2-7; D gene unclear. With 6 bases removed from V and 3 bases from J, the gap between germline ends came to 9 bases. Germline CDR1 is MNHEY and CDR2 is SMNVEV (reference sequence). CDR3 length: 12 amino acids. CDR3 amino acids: CASSPGHYEQYF. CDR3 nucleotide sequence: TGTGCCAGCAGCCCAGGTCACTACGAGCAGTACTTC.

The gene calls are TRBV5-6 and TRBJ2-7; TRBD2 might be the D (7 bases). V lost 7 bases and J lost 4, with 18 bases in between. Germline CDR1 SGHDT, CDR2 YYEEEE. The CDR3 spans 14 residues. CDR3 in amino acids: CASSWGGAEYEQYF. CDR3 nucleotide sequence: TGTGCCAGCTCCTGGGGGGGCGCGGAGTACGAGCAGTACTTC.

The CDR3 loop is CASQGKVIHEQYF. The CDR3 DNA reads TGTGCCAGCCAGGGAAAGGTTATCCACGAGCAGTACTTC. V gene TRBV2 combines with J gene TRBJ2-5; D possibly corresponds to TRBD1 (5 bases). The J call could be wrong; TRBJ2-7 is a better fit for the DNA end. The CDR3 is 13 residues long. Germline loops: CDR1 SNHLY, CDR2 FYNNEI.

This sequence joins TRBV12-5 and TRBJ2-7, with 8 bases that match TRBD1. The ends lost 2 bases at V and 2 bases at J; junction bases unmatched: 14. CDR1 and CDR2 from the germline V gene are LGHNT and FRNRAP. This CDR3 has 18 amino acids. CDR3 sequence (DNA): TGTGCTAGTGGTTTGATTTTAGCCAGGGACAGGACAACCTACGAGCAGTACTTC. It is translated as CASGLILARDRTTYEQYF.

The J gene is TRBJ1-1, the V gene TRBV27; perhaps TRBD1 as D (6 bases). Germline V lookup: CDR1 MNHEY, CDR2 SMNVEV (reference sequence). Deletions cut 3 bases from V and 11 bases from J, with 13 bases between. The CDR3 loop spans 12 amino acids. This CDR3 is CASSLARGRAFF. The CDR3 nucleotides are TGTGCCAGCAGTTTGGCGCGGGGGCGGGCTTTCTTT.

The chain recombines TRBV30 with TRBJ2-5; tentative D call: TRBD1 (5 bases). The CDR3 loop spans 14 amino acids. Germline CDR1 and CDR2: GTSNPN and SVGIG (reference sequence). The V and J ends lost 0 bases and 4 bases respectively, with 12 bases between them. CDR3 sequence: CAWSVPSGAETQYF. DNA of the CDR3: TGTGCCTGGAGTGTACCTTCTGGGGCAGAGACCCAGTACTTC.

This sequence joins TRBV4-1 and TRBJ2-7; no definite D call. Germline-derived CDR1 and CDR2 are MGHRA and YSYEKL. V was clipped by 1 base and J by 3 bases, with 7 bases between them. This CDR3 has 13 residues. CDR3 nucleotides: TGCGCCAGCAGCCAAGCATCCAACTACGAGCAGTACTTC. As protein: CASSQASNYEQYF.

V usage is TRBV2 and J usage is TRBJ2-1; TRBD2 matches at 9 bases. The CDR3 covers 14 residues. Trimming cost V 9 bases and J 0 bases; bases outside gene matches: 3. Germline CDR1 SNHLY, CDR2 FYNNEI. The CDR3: CASISGSSYNEQFF. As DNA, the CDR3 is TGTGCCAGTATTAGCGGGAGCTCCTACAATGAGCAGTTCTTC.

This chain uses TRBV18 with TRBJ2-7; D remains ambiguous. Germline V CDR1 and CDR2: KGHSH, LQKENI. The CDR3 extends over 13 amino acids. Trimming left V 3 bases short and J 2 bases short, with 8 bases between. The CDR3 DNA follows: TGTGCCAGCTCACCCCAGGCGCCCTACGAGCAGTACTTC. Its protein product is CASSPQAPYEQYF.

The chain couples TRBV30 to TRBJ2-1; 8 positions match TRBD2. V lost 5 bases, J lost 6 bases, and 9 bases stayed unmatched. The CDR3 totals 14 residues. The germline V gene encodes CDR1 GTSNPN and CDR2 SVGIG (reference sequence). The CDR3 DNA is TGTGCCTGGTTTGCGGTAGCGGGGATCAATGAGCAGTTCTTC. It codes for CAWFAVAGINEQFF.

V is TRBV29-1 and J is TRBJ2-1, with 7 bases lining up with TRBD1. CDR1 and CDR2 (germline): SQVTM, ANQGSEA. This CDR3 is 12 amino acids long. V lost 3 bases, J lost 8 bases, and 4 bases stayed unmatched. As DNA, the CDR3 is TGCAGCGTTGACACTGACAGGGATGAGCAGTTCTTC. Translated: CSVDTDRDEQFF.

This chain's CDR3 is CASSLVAGYEQYF. CDR3 DNA: TGTGCCAGCAGCCTGGTGGCGGGATACGAGCAGTACTTC. The V call is TRBV7-9, the J call TRBJ2-7; the D gene is possibly TRBD2 (6 bases). Germline assignment: CDR1 SEHNR and CDR2 FQNEAQ (reference sequence). V was clipped by 5 bases and J by 4 bases, with 12 bases between them. The CDR3 sequence is 13 residues long.

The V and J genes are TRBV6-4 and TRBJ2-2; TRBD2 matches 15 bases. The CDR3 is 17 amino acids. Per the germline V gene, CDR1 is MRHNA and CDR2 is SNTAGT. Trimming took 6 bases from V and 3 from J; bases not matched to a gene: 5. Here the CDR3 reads CASRGLAGGLDTGELFF. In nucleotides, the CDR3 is TGTGCCAGCAGAGGACTAGCGGGAGGGCTCGACACCGGGGAGCTGTTTTTT.

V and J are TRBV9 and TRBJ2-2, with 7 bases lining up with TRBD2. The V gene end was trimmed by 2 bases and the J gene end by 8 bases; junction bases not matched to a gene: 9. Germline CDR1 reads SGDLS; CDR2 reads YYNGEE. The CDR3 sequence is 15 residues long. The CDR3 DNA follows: TGTGCCAGCAGCGTCTCAGCGGGGACTACGGGGGAGCTGTTTTTT. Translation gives CASSVSAGTTGELFF.

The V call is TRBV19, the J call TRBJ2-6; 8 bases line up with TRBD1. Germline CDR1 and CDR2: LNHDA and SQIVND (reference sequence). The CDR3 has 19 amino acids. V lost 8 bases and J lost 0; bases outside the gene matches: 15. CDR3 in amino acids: CASSTPGGDLFSGANVLTF. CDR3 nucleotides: TGTGCCAGTTCTACTCCAGGGGGCGACCTTTTCTCTGGGGCCAACGTCCTGACTTTC.

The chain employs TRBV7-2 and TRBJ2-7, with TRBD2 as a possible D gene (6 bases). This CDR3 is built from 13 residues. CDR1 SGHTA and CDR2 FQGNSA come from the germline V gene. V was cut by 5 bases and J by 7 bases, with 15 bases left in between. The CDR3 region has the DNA TGTGCCAGCAGCCCTGGGGGGTTAGGGGAGCAGTACTTC. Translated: CASSPGGLGEQYF.

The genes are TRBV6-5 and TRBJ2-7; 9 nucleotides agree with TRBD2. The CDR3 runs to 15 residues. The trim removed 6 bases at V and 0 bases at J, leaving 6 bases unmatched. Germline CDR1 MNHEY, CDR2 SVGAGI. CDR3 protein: CASRSTSGSSYEQYF. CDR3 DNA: TGTGCCAGCAGATCGACTAGCGGAAGCTCCTACGAGCAGTACTTC.

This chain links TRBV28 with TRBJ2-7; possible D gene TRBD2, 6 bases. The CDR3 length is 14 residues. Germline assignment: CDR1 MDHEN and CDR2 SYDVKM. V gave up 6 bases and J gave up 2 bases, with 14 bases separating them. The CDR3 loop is CASSPPRGAYEQYF. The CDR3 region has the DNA TGTGCCAGCAGCCCCCCGCGGGGCGCCTACGAGCAGTACTTC.